This is a list of T cell receptor beta chains from one sample in a study of chemoradiotherapy in HPV16-positive cancers. Assay used: immunoSEQ multiplex PCR; TCRdb lists only in-frame clones, some missing. This sample yields around 30,000 clones, of which about nine tenths are seen a single time; around 3% belongs to the top ten. Specimen: blood, collected from a patient who underwent chemoradiotherapy. The receptors originated from a human donor with HPV-associated anogenital cancer. Each CDR3 is given with its conserved first and last residue. A D gene is named only where the DNA matches it firmly. Clone size appears in some rows only: once, few, many, or a class for an expanded clone.

v_gene: TRBV7-9
abundance: NA
j_gene: TRBJ1-2
d_gene: NA
CDR3aa: CASSPETGPSSGYTF
CDR3nt: TGTGCCAGCAGCCCGGAAACAGGGCCTTCTTCTGGCTACACCTTC

v_gene: TRBV29-1
abundance: NA
j_gene: TRBJ1-4
d_gene: TRBD1
CDR3aa: CSVSGTGATNEKLFF
CDR3nt: TGCAGCGTATCCGGGACAGGGGCAACTAATGAAAAACTGTTTTTT

v_gene: TRBV6-1
abundance: NA
j_gene: TRBJ1-1
d_gene: NA
CDR3aa: CASSEVRVGNTEAFF
CDR3nt: TGTGCCAGCAGTGAAGTTAGGGTTGGGAACACTGAAGCTTTCTTT

v_gene: TRBV10-2
abundance: NA
j_gene: TRBJ2-3
d_gene: TRBD2
CDR3aa: CATIAGGPADTQYF
CDR3nt: TGCGCCACCATAGCGGGAGGGCCCGCAGATACGCAGTATTTT

v_gene: TRBV7-2
abundance: NA
j_gene: TRBJ1-1
d_gene: NA
CDR3aa: CASSYDRRTEAFF
CDR3nt: TGTGCCAGCAGCTACGACCGGAGGACTGAAGCTTTCTTT

v_gene: TRBV19
abundance: NA
j_gene: TRBJ1-2
d_gene: NA
CDR3aa: CASSINTANYGYTF
CDR3nt: TGTGCCAGTAGTATAAATACAGCTAACTATGGCTACACCTTC

v_gene: TRBV10-1
abundance: NA
j_gene: TRBJ1-1
d_gene: NA
CDR3aa: CASSDPRGVEAFF
CDR3nt: TGCGCCAGCAGTGACCCCCGAGGGGTTGAAGCTTTCTTT

v_gene: TRBV6-5
abundance: NA
j_gene: TRBJ2-2
d_gene: NA
CDR3aa: CASSYGGELFF
CDR3nt: TGTGCCAGCAGTTACGGCGGGGAGCTGTTTTTT

v_gene: TRBV19
abundance: NA
j_gene: TRBJ2-1
d_gene: TRBD1
CDR3aa: CASSTKIGTGGDNEQFF
CDR3nt: TGTGCCAGTAGTACTAAGATCGGGACAGGGGGGGACAATGAGCAGTTCTTC

v_gene: TRBV6-6
abundance: NA
j_gene: TRBJ2-2
d_gene: NA
CDR3aa: CASSPPGGELFF
CDR3nt: TGTGCCAGCAGTCCCCCCGGCGGGGAGCTGTTTTTT

v_gene: TRBV13
abundance: NA
j_gene: TRBJ2-7
d_gene: TRBD2
CDR3aa: CASSPSGRGTYEQYF
CDR3nt: TGTGCCAGCAGCCCGAGCGGGAGAGGTACCTACGAGCAGTACTTC

v_gene: TRBV7-9
abundance: NA
j_gene: TRBJ2-5
d_gene: NA
CDR3aa: CASSLGDEETQYF
CDR3nt: TGTGCCAGCAGCTTAGGGGACGAGGAGACCCAGTACTTC

v_gene: TRBV7-9
abundance: NA
j_gene: TRBJ2-1
d_gene: TRBD1
CDR3aa: CATRVDRVSYNEQFF
CDR3nt: TGTGCCACCCGCGTCGACAGGGTTTCCTACAATGAGCAGTTCTTC

v_gene: TRBV27
abundance: NA
j_gene: TRBJ2-3
d_gene: NA
CDR3aa: CASLRVERPGSTDTQYF
CDR3nt: TGTGCCAGCCTAAGAGTAGAGCGCCCAGGAAGCACAGATACGCAGTATTTT

v_gene: TRBV23-1
abundance: once
j_gene: TRBJ1-5
d_gene: NA
CDR3aa: CASSLSVGKSNQPQHF
CDR3nt: TGCGCCAGCAGTCTCAGTGTTGGGAAGAGCAATCAGCCCCAGCATTTT

v_gene: TRBV5-4
abundance: NA
j_gene: TRBJ1-2
d_gene: TRBD1
CDR3aa: CASSEDRAGGYGYTF
CDR3nt: TGTGCCAGCAGCGAGGACAGGGCGGGGGGCTATGGCTACACCTTC

v_gene: TRBV7-9
abundance: NA
j_gene: TRBJ2-5
d_gene: TRBD1
CDR3aa: CASSPRQGDSGETQYF
CDR3nt: TGTGCCAGCAGCCCCCGGCAGGGGGATTCAGGGGAGACCCAGTACTTC

v_gene: TRBV5-6
abundance: NA
j_gene: TRBJ1-1
d_gene: NA
CDR3aa: CASSLAQEAFF
CDR3nt: TGTGCCAGCAGCTTGGCCCAGGAAGCTTTCTTT

v_gene: TRBV11-2
abundance: NA
j_gene: TRBJ1-1
d_gene: NA
CDR3aa: CASSLTQGNTEAFF
CDR3nt: TGTGCCAGCAGCTTAACTCAAGGGAACACTGAAGCTTTCTTT

v_gene: TRBV28
abundance: NA
j_gene: TRBJ2-1
d_gene: TRBD2
CDR3aa: CASTGGGNEQFF
CDR3nt: TGTGCCAGCACTGGGGGGGGGAATGAGCAGTTCTTC

v_gene: TRBV6-5
abundance: once
j_gene: TRBJ2-7
d_gene: NA
CDR3aa: CASRPRGAYEQYF
CDR3nt: TGTGCCAGCAGACCCAGGGGGGCCTACGAGCAGTACTTC

v_gene: TRBV19
abundance: once
j_gene: TRBJ2-2
d_gene: TRBD2
CDR3aa: CASSTGLAANTGELFF
CDR3nt: TGTGCCAGTAGTACGGGACTAGCGGCGAACACCGGGGAGCTGTTTTTT

v_gene: TRBV18
abundance: NA
j_gene: TRBJ1-3
d_gene: TRBD1
CDR3aa: CASSTTGGENSGNTIYF
CDR3nt: TGCGCCAGCTCAACGACAGGGGGCGAAAACTCTGGAAACACCATATATTTT

v_gene: TRBV11-3
abundance: NA
j_gene: TRBJ2-1
d_gene: TRBD2
CDR3aa: CASSPGASGTNEQFF
CDR3nt: TGTGCCAGCAGCCCCGGAGCTAGCGGAACCAATGAGCAGTTCTTC

v_gene: TRBV11-2
abundance: medium-sized
j_gene: TRBJ2-2
d_gene: TRBD2
CDR3aa: CASSSRLAGNTGELFF
CDR3nt: TGTGCCAGCAGCTCTCGACTAGCGGGTAACACCGGGGAGCTGTTTTTT

v_gene: TRBV2
abundance: NA
j_gene: TRBJ1-1
d_gene: TRBD1
CDR3aa: CASTEREGAYTEAFF
CDR3nt: TGTGCCAGCACCGAGAGGGAGGGGGCCTACACTGAAGCTTTCTTT

v_gene: TRBV9
abundance: NA
j_gene: TRBJ1-3
d_gene: TRBD1
CDR3aa: CASSVAANRGFGNTIYF
CDR3nt: TGTGCCAGCAGCGTAGCTGCGAACAGGGGCTTCGGAAACACCATATATTTT

v_gene: TRBV7-2
abundance: NA
j_gene: TRBJ2-3
d_gene: NA
CDR3aa: CASSPFRASTDTQYF
CDR3nt: TGTGCCAGCAGTCCCTTCCGTGCTAGCACAGATACGCAGTATTTT

v_gene: TRBV7-9
abundance: NA
j_gene: TRBJ2-1
d_gene: TRBD2
CDR3aa: CASSGLAGGIEQFF
CDR3nt: TGTGCCAGCAGCGGACTAGCGGGAGGGATTGAGCAGTTCTTC

v_gene: TRBV2
abundance: NA
j_gene: TRBJ1-4
d_gene: NA
CDR3aa: CASRSRVRENEKLFF
CDR3nt: TGTGCCAGCCGATCCCGTGTCAGGGAAAATGAAAAACTGTTTTTT

v_gene: TRBV6-5
abundance: NA
j_gene: TRBJ1-4
d_gene: NA
CDR3aa: CASSRDGGEKLFF
CDR3nt: TGTGCCAGCAGTAGGGATGGAGGGGAAAAACTGTTTTTT

v_gene: TRBV5-4
abundance: NA
j_gene: TRBJ2-7
d_gene: TRBD2
CDR3aa: CASSPGGWRGSSYEQYF
CDR3nt: TGTGCCAGCAGCCCCGGTGGGTGGCGGGGGAGCTCCTACGAGCAGTACTTC

v_gene: TRBV4-3
abundance: NA
j_gene: TRBJ1-3
d_gene: TRBD1
CDR3aa: CASSQDGTGKNTIYF
CDR3nt: TGCGCCAGCAGCCAAGACGGGACAGGGAAAAACACCATATATTTT

v_gene: TRBV11-3
abundance: NA
j_gene: TRBJ2-5
d_gene: NA
CDR3aa: CASSLGETQYF
CDR3nt: TGTGCCAGCAGCTTGGGCGAGACCCAGTACTTC

v_gene: TRBV6-1
abundance: NA
j_gene: TRBJ2-7
d_gene: NA
CDR3aa: CASSERWGQGAPTHF
CDR3nt: NA

v_gene: TRBV27
abundance: NA
j_gene: TRBJ2-1
d_gene: TRBD2
CDR3aa: CASTYTSGSGNEQFF
CDR3nt: TGTGCCAGCACCTATACTAGCGGGAGTGGGAATGAGCAGTTCTTC

v_gene: TRBV19
abundance: NA
j_gene: TRBJ1-4
d_gene: NA
CDR3aa: CASSSTQGLKEKLFF
CDR3nt: TGTGCCAGTAGTTCGACGCAGGGGCTCAAAGAAAAACTGTTTTTT

v_gene: TRBV19
abundance: once
j_gene: TRBJ2-7
d_gene: TRBD1
CDR3aa: CASSPGTDPREQYF
CDR3nt: TGTGCCAGTAGTCCCGGGACAGACCCTCGGGAGCAGTACTTC

v_gene: TRBV18
abundance: NA
j_gene: TRBJ2-7
d_gene: NA
CDR3aa: CASSREFSTYEQYF
CDR3nt: TGTGCCAGCTCAAGGGAGTTTTCTACCTACGAGCAGTACTTC

v_gene: TRBV29-1
abundance: few
j_gene: TRBJ2-3
d_gene: TRBD2
CDR3aa: CSVEGLGRGGPDTQYF
CDR3nt: TGCAGCGTTGAAGGTCTGGGGCGGGGGGGCCCCGATACGCAGTATTTT

v_gene: TRBV11-2
abundance: NA
j_gene: TRBJ2-1
d_gene: NA
CDR3aa: CASSSRGNEQFF
CDR3nt: TGTGCCAGCAGCTCCCGGGGTAATGAGCAGTTCTTC

v_gene: TRBV7-2
abundance: NA
j_gene: TRBJ2-1
d_gene: TRBD2
CDR3aa: CASSLAGEGYNEQFF
CDR3nt: TGTGCCAGCAGCTTAGCCGGGGAGGGCTACAATGAGCAGTTCTTC

v_gene: TRBV6-5
abundance: NA
j_gene: TRBJ1-2
d_gene: NA
CDR3aa: CASSLHRESPYGYTF
CDR3nt: TGTGCCAGCAGTCTCCACAGGGAATCTCCATATGGCTACACCTTC

v_gene: TRBV6-5
abundance: few
j_gene: TRBJ2-7
d_gene: NA
CDR3aa: CASSAGYEQYF
CDR3nt: TGTGCCAGCAGTGCAGGCTACGAGCAGTACTTC

v_gene: TRBV7-2
abundance: NA
j_gene: TRBJ2-1
d_gene: TRBD2
CDR3aa: CASSSRGGAYNEQFF
CDR3nt: TGTGCCAGCAGCTCCCGGGGGGGGGCCTACAATGAGCAGTTCTTC

v_gene: TRBV9
abundance: NA
j_gene: TRBJ2-3
d_gene: TRBD2
CDR3aa: CASGGRALGDTQYF
CDR3nt: TGTGCCAGCGGCGGGAGGGCGCTGGGAGATACGCAGTATTTT

v_gene: TRBV14
abundance: NA
j_gene: TRBJ1-2
d_gene: NA
CDR3aa: CASSQEGPRVNYGYTF
CDR3nt: TGTGCCAGCAGCCAAGAGGGACCTCGGGTTAACTATGGCTACACCTTC